This T cell receptor beta chain emerged from a study of OX40 agonist ivuxolimab in advanced cancers. Study at large: Patients were given ivuxolimab, an antibody that agonizes OX40 (CD134). There were three patients with partial responses, one having hepatocellular carcinoma and two cutaneous melanoma.

Sequencing used immunoSEQ multiplex PCR; TCRdb keeps in-frame clones, though not all of them. The sample has 48,000 or so clones, around 87% seen once. Samples were taken at baseline and on day 1 of cycles 4 and 7. Study findings and constraints: On average, a greater number of expanded clones characterised CD8+ T cells relative to CD4+.

With regard to this clone: The antigen remains undetermined.

Germline V gene data show CDR1 as LGHNT and CDR2 as FRNRAP. This CDR3 spans 16 amino acids. V was shortened by 2 bases and J by 2 bases, with 13 bases between the two germline ends. This TCR was sampled from an adult with an advanced solid tumor such as melanoma, head and neck, liver or kidney cancer. The chain employs TRBV12-5 and TRBJ2-4, with D perhaps matching TRBD1 (5 bases). This sample comprised CD4+ or CD8+ T cells sorted from blood, obtained in a trial of the OX40 agonist ivuxolimab. In DNA form, the CDR3 reads TGTGCTAGTGGTTTGTTCCAGGGTAACCCCAAAAACATTCAGTACTTC. Protein product: CASGLFQGNPKNIQYF.